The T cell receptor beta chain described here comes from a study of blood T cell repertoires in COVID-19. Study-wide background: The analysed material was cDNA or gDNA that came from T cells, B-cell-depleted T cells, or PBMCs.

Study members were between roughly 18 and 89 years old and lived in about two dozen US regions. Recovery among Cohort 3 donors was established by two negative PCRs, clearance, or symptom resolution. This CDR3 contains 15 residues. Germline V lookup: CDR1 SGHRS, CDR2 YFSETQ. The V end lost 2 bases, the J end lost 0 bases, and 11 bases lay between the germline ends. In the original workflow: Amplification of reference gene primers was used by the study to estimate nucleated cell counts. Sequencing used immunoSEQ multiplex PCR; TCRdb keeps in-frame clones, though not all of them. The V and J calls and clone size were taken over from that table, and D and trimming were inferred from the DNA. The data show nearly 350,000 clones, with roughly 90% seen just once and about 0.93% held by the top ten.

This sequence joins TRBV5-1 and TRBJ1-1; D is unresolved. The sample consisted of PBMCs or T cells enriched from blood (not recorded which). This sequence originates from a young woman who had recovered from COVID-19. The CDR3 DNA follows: TGCGCCAGCAGCTTATCTCAGGCCATGAACACTGAAGCTTTCTTT. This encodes CASSLSQAMNTEAFF.